These 18 T cell receptor beta chains were all obtained from the same sample, sequenced in a study of beta chain features in type 1 diabetes. Every isolated RNA sample was fully reverse transcribed, so sequencing captured expressed TCRB transcripts. Clones were sequenced by immunoSEQ multiplex PCR, and TCRdb holds only the in-frame ones, with some missing. Of fewer than 350,000 clones in the sample, under 8.5% were seen once. Sequenced input: central memory CD4+ T cells from blood. These receptors were collected from a woman between 18 and 29 years old in good health.

The chain has TRBV6-1 and TRBJ2-2; 8 positions match TRBD2. The CDR3 totals 17 residues. J was trimmed by 3 bases and V by 0 bases; bases with no gene match: 6. Germline V gene data show CDR1 as MNHNS and CDR2 as SASEGT. The CDR3 reads CASSEALRGDDTGELFF. The CDR3 DNA is TGTGCCAGCAGTGAAGCGTTGCGGGGGGACGACACCGGGGAGCTGTTTTTT.

The genes are TRBV30 and TRBJ2-2; the D is unclear. The CDR3 is 11 amino acids. V lost 0 bases, J lost 10 bases, and 6 bases lay in between. CDR1 is GTSNPN, CDR2 SVGIG, per germline (reference sequence). The CDR3 here is CAWSVLSELFF. The DNA for the CDR3 is TGTGCCTGGAGTGTACTTTCGGAGCTGTTTTTT.

V usage is TRBV7-9 and J usage is TRBJ2-3, with D maybe TRBD2 (5 bases). The CDR3 sequence is 14 residues long. V was shortened by 4 bases and J by 2 bases, with 10 bases between the two germline ends. The germline gives CDR1 SEHNR, CDR2 FQNEAQ (reference sequence). The CDR3 region is CASSSRLNTDTQYF. For the CDR3, the DNA is TGTGCCAGCAGCTCCAGACTAAACACAGATACGCAGTATTTT.

The rearrangement links TRBV7-2 to TRBJ2-3; 12 bases align to TRBD2. Germline V CDR1 and CDR2: SGHTA, FQGNSA. There are 15 residues in the CDR3. After removal of 5 bases from V and 6 bases from J, the junction contained 6 bases not matched to a gene. The CDR3 nucleotides read TGTGCCAGCAGCCCTAGCGGGAGGGCCGATGATACGCAGTATTTT. Translated, it gives CASSPSGRADDTQYF.

This rearrangement joins TRBV28 to TRBJ1-2; D uncertain. There are 11 residues in the CDR3. Germline assignment: CDR1 MDHEN and CDR2 SYDVKM. The germline V and J ends were trimmed by 7 bases and 2 bases, with 5 bases remaining between them. This CDR3 reads CASTLNYGYTF. In DNA form, the CDR3 reads TGTGCCAGCACCCTCAACTATGGCTACACCTTC.

This clone appeared a few times. The chain uses TRBV7-3 and TRBJ2-1, with 8 bases matching TRBD2. The CDR3 loop spans 17 amino acids. CDR1 is SGHTA, CDR2 FQGTGA, per germline. V lost 4 bases, J lost 8 bases, and 16 bases stayed unmatched. The CDR3 DNA reads as TGTGCCAGCAGCTCGAACCCCGCCGCTAGCGGGTTCGATGAGCAGTTCTTC. Residues: CASSSNPAASGFDEQFF.

This clone was seen more than once but under ten times. The chain recombines TRBV5-1 with TRBJ2-7, with D perhaps matching TRBD2 (5 bases). Deletions cut 4 bases from V and 5 bases from J, with 22 bases between. Per germline, CDR1 SGHRS and CDR2 YFSETQ. The CDR3 is 16 residues long. The chain's CDR3 is CASSLPRVGAIDEQYF. Here the CDR3 DNA reads TGCGCCAGCAGCCTCCCCCGTGTGGGAGCTATCGACGAGCAGTACTTC.

This clone has only a few counts. The sample has other DNA sequences that encode this CDR3 too. The rearrangement links TRBV7-2 to TRBJ2-2; D may correspond to TRBD1 or TRBD2 (5 bases each). The CDR3 runs to 14 residues. The germline V gene has CDR1 SGHTA and CDR2 FQGNSA. Trimming removed 5 bases from V and 2 bases from J, with 9 bases in between. The CDR3 reads CASSRGRNTGELFF. DNA of the CDR3: TGTGCCAGCAGCCGGGGACGAAACACCGGGGAGCTGTTTTTT.

This clone was found many times. The chain is built from TRBV5-1 and TRBJ2-3; TRBD2 agrees at 8 bases. Germline V gene lookup returns CDR1 SGHRS and CDR2 YFSETQ. The length of the CDR3 is 16 residues. V lost 4 bases and J lost 4; bases outside the gene matches: 11. The CDR3 nucleotides read TGCGCCAGCAGCCCCGGGCGGACTAGCATATCAGATACGCAGTATTTT. It is translated as CASSPGRTSISDTQYF.

This rearrangement joins TRBV5-1 to TRBJ1-1, with D maybe TRBD1 (6 bases). Trimming removed 6 bases from V and 1 base from J, with 10 bases in between. The germline V gene encodes CDR1 SGHRS and CDR2 YFSETQ. CDR3 length: 13 amino acids. The CDR3 protein is CASKGDWNTEAFF. Written as DNA, the CDR3 is TGCGCCAGCAAGGGGGATTGGAACACTGAAGCTTTCTTT. Supplemented by reference TRBV5-1 and TRBJ1-1, the full variable domain reads KAGVTQTPRYLIKTRGQQVTLSCSPISGHRSVSWYQQTPGQGLQFLFEYFSETQRNKGNFPGRFSGRQFSNSRSEMNVSTLELGDSALYLCASKGDWNTEAFFGQGTRLTVV.

This clone turned up a few times. V usage is TRBV6-5 and J usage is TRBJ1-2, with D possibly TRBD1 on 5 matching bases. The V gene lost 5 bases and the J gene lost 6 bases, with 16 bases spanning the gap. Germline loops: CDR1 MNHEY, CDR2 SVGAGI. This CDR3 is built from 14 residues. In DNA form, the CDR3 reads TGTGCCAGCAGTCTTGGGACGGATGCTCATGGCTACACCTTC. Residues: CASSLGTDAHGYTF.

This clone was seen a handful of times. V gene TRBV7-2 combines with J gene TRBJ1-4, with 9 positions matching TRBD1. The V and J ends lost 1 base and 8 bases, in that order; junction bases with no gene match: 5. The CDR3 runs 15 residues. The germline gives CDR1 SGHTA, CDR2 FQGNSA. CDR3 in amino acids: CASSLEGTGKEKLFF. Here the CDR3 DNA reads TGTGCCAGCAGCTTAGAAGGGACAGGGAAAGAAAAACTGTTTTTT.

This clone was detected many times. The chain links TRBV14 to TRBJ2-5; TRBD1 matches at 10 bases. Germline assignment: CDR1 SGHDN and CDR2 FVKESK. The CDR3 contains 17 residues. Losses at the gene ends were 8 bases for V and 5 bases for J; bases not matched to a gene: 17. The CDR3 protein is CASGVGTGTGAKETQYF. The DNA for the CDR3 is TGTGCCAGCGGGGTCGGAACCGGGACAGGGGCGAAGGAGACCCAGTACTTC.

This clone was seen a handful of times. The rearrangement links TRBV14 to TRBJ1-4, with 9 positions matching TRBD1. From germline, CDR1 is SGHDN and CDR2 FVKESK. V trimming: 0 bases; J trimming: 5 bases; junction bases outside the gene matches: 13. This CDR3 region has 19 residues. CDR3 in DNA: TGTGCCAGCAGCCAAGACCCGTTAACTACCGGGACAGGGAATGAAAAACTGTTTTTT. Encoded protein: CASSQDPLTTGTGNEKLFF.

This clone was observed a handful of times. The same CDR3 can be traced to other DNA sequences in this sample. The gene calls are TRBV30 and TRBJ2-1; D is unclear. The CDR3 loop spans 11 amino acids. The germline CDR1 and CDR2 sequences are GTSNPN and SVGIG (reference sequence). V was pared by 4 bases and J by 3 bases, with 4 bases between. The DNA for the CDR3 is TGTGCCTGGACTGTCTACAATGAGCAGTTCTTC. Amino acids: CAWTVYNEQFF. The variable domain in full, completed from reference TRBV30 and TRBJ2-1, reads SQTIHQWPATLVQPVGSPLSLECTVEGTSNPNLYWYRQAAGRGLQLLFYSVGIGQISSEVPQNLSASRPQDRQFILSSKKLLLSDSGFYLCAWTVYNEQFFGPGTRLTVL.

This clone has more than one count but fewer than ten. The CDR3 coding sequence is TGTGCCAGCAGCGTACGGGACACCGACTACGAGCAGTACTTC. Translation gives CASSVRDTDYEQYF. The V gene is TRBV7-3, the J gene TRBJ2-7; TRBD1 might be the D (6 bases). The CDR3 is 14 residues long. Trimming pared 5 bases from V and 3 bases from J, leaving 14 bases between. The V gene's germline CDR1 is SGHTA and CDR2 FQGTGA.

The chain employs TRBV5-4 and TRBJ2-5; a possible D gene is TRBD2 (6 bases). Trimming shortened V by 3 bases and J by 5 bases, and 14 bases separated the two germline ends. This CDR3 has 14 amino acids. Germline values: CDR1 SGHNT, CDR2 YYREEE (reference sequence). CDR3 region: CASSSQLEGETQYF. Written as DNA, the CDR3 is TGTGCCAGCAGCTCCCAACTGGAGGGGGAGACCCAGTACTTC.

This clone has just a few counts. A far more abundant clone sits one base away, making this likely a read error. The same CDR3 is also encoded by other DNA sequences in this sample. This chain uses TRBV7-9 with TRBJ2-3, with TRBD2 as a possible D gene (5 bases). Germline V gene lookup returns CDR1 SEHNR and CDR2 FQNEAQ (reference sequence). V was clipped by 5 bases and J by 2 bases, with 11 bases between them. The CDR3 is 14 amino acids. The chain's CDR3 is CASSPDGNTDTQYF. CDR3 DNA sequence: TGTGCCAGCAGCCCCGACGGGAACACAGATACGCAGTATTTT.